This T cell receptor (beta chain) stems from a study of T cells in localized non-small cell lung cancer (dated by TCRdb to 2019 to 2021). Regarding the study in general: Comparing tumors with uninvolved tumor-adjacent lungs, the study looked at the T cell repertoires of 200 to 250 patients with early-stage NSCLC. The cohort was made up of approximately 250 treatment-naive NSCLC patients whose localized lung tumors had been resected. Of the NSCLC patients, 129 were male and some 97 were female, and the mean age was about 69 years.

At diagnosis, peripheral blood, uninvolved tumor-adjacent lung and tumor were collected and stored as a combination of fresh-frozen and FFPE material. For TCR repertoire profiling, blood samples were analyzed as peripheral blood mononuclear cells. A remark on this clone: The antigen it recognizes is unknown. At one end the junction does not follow the germline gene, possibly because of a read error.

General findings and caveats noted by the study authors: Because multi-region tumor sequencing was not performed, intratumor heterogeneity could not be ruled out. Higher T cell density in blood was associated with longer overall survival, whereas higher clonality in adjacent lung was associated with shorter survival. Uninvolved tumor-adjacent lung showed the highest T cell clonality, higher than tumor, which suggests more focused antigenic responses in the adjacent lung. Since the design was exploratory, TCR variables were selected using unadjusted p-values with no false-discovery rate correction. A median of roughly 50 of the top 100 tumor clones turned up in the paired uninvolved adjacent lung, and 28 of those clones also ranked among the top 100 of that same adjacent lung.

TCR beta CDR3 regions were sequenced from DNA using the immunoSEQ Assay. On the authors' methods: To compute T cell density, TCR beta template counts were normalized to usable DNA, which was estimated by amplifying housekeeping genes. Using the preseqR package, richness was estimated by extrapolating to 120,000 templates for tissue samples and 400,000 templates for PBMC samples. Clonality was defined as one minus Pielou's evenness. Differential abundance testing on productive amino-acid clonotypes, with a minimum total count of 5 and an alpha of 0.1, was used to identify tissue-enriched TCRs. The Jaccard Index and the Morisita Overlap Index were used to quantify repertoire overlap between compartments. GLIPH grouped TCR beta CDR3s together with public tetramer-defined viral CDR3s, and a viral motif had to include at least three viral sequences and also show V-gene enrichment. Imported from immuneACCESS, the table was reduced by TCRdb to in-frame sequences with V and J called. These copies leave out some clones; in studies compared against another copy, an unresolved V gene accounts for under half, and the cause of the remainder is not known. V and J calls and clone size are those listed in that table; D and trimming were worked out from the DNA. The sample yields 45,000 to 60,000 clones; around 83% were counted once. 20% of the sample goes to the ten largest clones.

From the germline V gene (reference sequence), CDR1 is LNHDA and CDR2 is SQIVND. The CDR3 goes from the cysteine to the phenylalanine over 12 residues. The entry retains the CDR3 DNA only, 36 bases that are in frame from base 1. The V and J segments used are TRBV19 and TRBJ2-3; 13 of the junction bases match TRBD2. This receptor was identified in a female donor older than 55 with stage II squamous cell lung carcinoma. The source was peripheral blood, collected before any cancer treatment. The bases are TGTGCCAGTAGTCCACTAGCGGGGGGGGTACTTTTT. Its protein product is CASSPLAGGVLF.